One T cell receptor (beta chain) is described in this entry. Its specificity is unknown. These data originate in a study of shared clonotypes between healthy human individuals. Study-wide results and caveats: The study's rarefaction showed incomplete sorted-subset sequencing despite large depth.

Naive-designated CD8 cells lacked CD45RO, were positively enriched for CCR7, and omitted terminally differentiated effector memory CD45RA+ cells. The donors, healthy adults who were HIV-negative, had experienced no recent acute infections or vaccinations. Trimming cost V 1 base and J 5 bases; bases outside gene matches: 6. The CDR3 totals 15 residues. Germline V lookup: CDR1 SGHRS, CDR2 YFSETQ. Execution of the assay was at deep level. Several immunoSEQ 96-well plates shared each subset's DNA, each plate a replicate. Sequencing used immunoSEQ multiplex PCR; TCRdb keeps in-frame clones, though not all of them. The profile shows just over 2,000,000 clones, over 85% of them singletons.

V gene TRBV5-1 combines with J gene TRBJ2-7; 10 nucleotides align to TRBD1. This TCR came from a man aged 18 to 30 in good health. The sequenced material came from naive CD8+ T cells sorted from blood. The CDR3 DNA follows: TGCGCCAGCAGCTTGCTCCTGACAGGGGGCGACGAGCAGTACTTC. This sequence encodes CASSLLLTGGDEQYF. Combining the CDR3 with reference TRBV5-1 and TRBJ2-7 gives the whole variable domain KAGVTQTPRYLIKTRGQQVTLSCSPISGHRSVSWYQQTPGQGLQFLFEYFSETQRNKGNFPGRFSGRQFSNSRSEMNVSTLELGDSALYLCASSLLLTGGDEQYFGPGTRLTVT.